This is a list of T cell receptor beta chains from one sample in a study of T-cell reconstitution after alpha-beta-depleted transplantation in children. Each CDR3 protein is one row after TCRdb ran MiXCR on the PCR reads. The profile shows about 610,000 distinct CDR3 sequences, roughly 10% of them singletons. The source was PBMCs from the stem cell graft donor, collected from the stem cell graft. These TCRs come from a human donor who donated a stem cell graft to a child with acute myeloid leukemia. CDR3s include the opening cysteine and the closing phenylalanine or tryptophan. The D gene is left open where the match is weak. The size field is filled for only some rows; it gives once, few, many or a size class.

>few|TRBD2|TRBV20-1|TRBJ2-1
CSARDRTTSGRSSYNEQFF
TGCAGTGCTAGAGATCGGACGACTAGCGGCAGAAGCTCCTACAATGAGCAGTTCTTC
>many|-|TRBV5-1|TRBJ2-1
CASSFSNNARYEQFF
TGCGCCAGCAGCTTCAGTAACAATGCCCGGTATGAGCAGTTCTTC
>many|TRBD1|TRBV20-1|TRBJ2-1
CSARTGEYNEQFF
TGCAGTGCTAGGACAGGGGAATACAATGAGCAGTTCTTC
>many|-|TRBV6-6|TRBJ2-3
CASSLGGNPTQYF
TGTGCCAGCAGTCTCGGGGGAAACCCTACGCAGTATTTT
>few|-|TRBV12-3/TRBV12-4|TRBJ1-4
CASSFRGSLANEKLFF
TGTGCCAGCAGTTTTAGAGGGTCTTTGGCTAATGAAAAACTGTTTTTT
>-|TRBD1|TRBV12-3/TRBV12-4|TRBJ1-5
CASRGTGIDQPQHF
TGTGCCAGCAGGGGGACAGGGATCGATCAGCCCCAGCATTTT
>many|TRBD2|TRBV5-1|TRBJ2-2
CASSFPSGRGSTGELFF
TGCGCCAGCAGCTTCCCTAGCGGGAGGGGAAGCACCGGGGAGCTGTTTTTT
>-|TRBD2|TRBV3-1|TRBJ2-3
CASSQTIAGSHTQYF
TGTGCCAGCAGCCAGACCATAGCGGGAAGTCATACGCAGTATTTT
>many|TRBD1|TRBV20-1|TRBJ1-1
CSAPNLGQGNTEAFF
TGCAGTGCCCCCAACCTGGGACAGGGGAACACTGAAGCTTTCTTT
>-|-|TRBV9|TRBJ2-1
CASSREARQPSNEQFF
TGTGCCAGCAGCCGCGAAGCTAGACAACCCTCCAATGAGCAGTTCTTC
>few|-|TRBV6-2/TRBV6-3|TRBJ1-2
CASSPRGNDGYTF
TGTGCCAGCAGTCCCAGGGGCAATGATGGCTACACCTTC
>-|-|TRBV29-1|TRBJ2-2
CSVVRAVNTGELFF
TGCAGCGTTGTTAGGGCGGTCAACACCGGGGAGCTGTTTTTT
>few|-|TRBV5-1|TRBJ2-2
CASSPGLSGGELFF
TGCGCCAGCAGCCCCGGACTGAGCGGCGGGGAGCTGTTTTTT
>few|-|TRBV18|TRBJ2-7
CASSRIDQASIEQYF
TGTGCCAGCTCTCGAATAGACCAAGCATCTATAGAGCAGTACTTC
>-|-|TRBV6-4|TRBJ2-2
CASSEKGTGELFF
TGTGCCAGCAGTGAGAAGGGCACCGGGGAGCTGTTTTTT
>many|-|TRBV29-1|TRBJ1-1
CSVGGARAFF
TGCAGCGTCGGCGGGGCTAGGGCTTTCTTT
>many|-|TRBV7-3|TRBJ2-2
CASSTFPSANTGELFF
TGTGCCAGCAGCACTTTCCCTAGCGCGAACACCGGGGAGCTGTTTTTT
>many|TRBD2|TRBV7-3|TRBJ2-1
CASSSGTSFREQFF
TGTGCCAGCAGCTCCGGGACTAGCTTTCGGGAGCAGTTCTTC
>-|TRBD1|TRBV9|TRBJ2-5
CASSVGYRGETQYF
TGTGCCAGCAGCGTAGGGTACAGGGGTGAGACCCAGTACTTC
>many|TRBD2|TRBV20-1|TRBJ2-3
CSAPLAGPDTQYF
TGCAGTGCTCCTCTAGCGGGACCAGATACGCAGTATTTT
>few|-|TRBV15|TRBJ2-1
CATSRDLDTLNEQFF
TGTGCCACCAGCAGAGATCTAGATACCCTTAATGAGCAGTTCTTC
>many|TRBD1|TRBV6-2/TRBV6-3|TRBJ2-1
CASIDRGIYNEQFF
TGTGCCAGTATAGACAGGGGGATCTACAATGAGCAGTTCTTC
>few|TRBD1|TRBV20-1|TRBJ1-2
CSARKVGQDYGYTF
TGCAGTGCTAGAAAGGTGGGACAGGACTATGGCTACACCTTC
>many|TRBD2|TRBV6-2/TRBV6-3|TRBJ2-3
CASSRALAGGLTDTQYF
TGTGCCAGCAGTCGCGCCCTAGCGGGAGGCCTCACAGATACGCAGTATTTT
>few|-|TRBV3-1|TRBJ2-5
CASSQAQRQETQYF
TGTGCCAGCAGCCAAGCACAGAGACAAGAGACCCAGTACTTC
>-|-|TRBV7-8|TRBJ1-5
CASSSPGLVGNQPQHF
TGTGCCAGCAGCTCACCAGGGTTGGTCGGCAATCAGCCCCAGCATTTT
>many|-|TRBV5-1|TRBJ2-5
CASSFGATWQETQYF
TGCGCCAGCAGCTTCGGTGCCACCTGGCAAGAGACCCAGTACTTC
>many|TRBD1|TRBV7-8|TRBJ2-7
CASTQGFSYEQYF
TGTGCCAGCACACAGGGGTTCTCCTACGAGCAGTACTTC
>many|TRBD1|TRBV12-3/TRBV12-4|TRBJ1-5
CASSLHSGQGNQPQHF
TGTGCCAGCAGTTTGCATTCGGGACAGGGGAATCAGCCCCAGCATTTT
>many|TRBD2|TRBV2|TRBJ2-1
CASCQREGEGEQFF
TGTGCCAGCTGCCAGCGGGAGGGGGAGGGGGAGCAGTTCTTC
>few|-|TRBV12-3/TRBV12-4|TRBJ1-5
CASRGTGVSNQPQHF
TGTGCCAGCAGGGGCACAGGAGTTAGCAATCAGCCCCAGCATTTT
>many|-|TRBV20-1|TRBJ2-4
CSALDPSAILAKNIQYF
TGCAGTGCCTTAGATCCTAGCGCCATACTAGCCAAAAACATTCAGTACTTC